The rows below give T cell receptor beta chains drawn from one sample of a study of blood T cell repertoires in COVID-19. Clones were read by immunoSEQ multiplex PCR, and TCRdb kept only the in-frame ones, dropping some. The repertoire holds about 97,000 clones, with approximately 84% as singletons. Sequencing input: peripheral blood. These receptor sequences come from a man in his forties with active or convalescent COVID-19. CDR3s include the opening cysteine and the closing phenylalanine or tryptophan. The D gene is left open where the match is weak. The listing skips clone size in some rows; elsewhere it reads once, few, many or a size class.

CDR3 protein	CDR3 DNA	clone size	CDR3 length	J gene	D gene	V gene
CASAANRGTEAFF	TGTGCTAGTGCCGCAAACAGGGGAACTGAAGCTTTCTTT	once	13	TRBJ1-1	TRBD1	TRBV12-5
CASGRGTRELFF	TGTGCCAGCGGCAGGGGGACCAGGGAGCTGTTTTTT	NA	12	TRBJ2-2	TRBD1	TRBV5-6
CASSQDSGGGQGVGYTF	TGTGCCAGCAGCCAAGATTCGGGCGGGGGACAGGGGGTTGGCTACACCTTC	NA	17	TRBJ1-2	TRBD1	TRBV3-1/TRBV3-2
CASSLSHPINSNTEAFF	TGCGCCAGCAGCTTGTCCCACCCTATAAATTCGAACACTGAAGCTTTCTTT	NA	17	TRBJ1-1	NA	TRBV5-1
CASSKTGVDTEAFF	TGTGCCAGTAGTAAAACAGGAGTGGACACTGAAGCTTTCTTT	few	14	TRBJ1-1	NA	TRBV19
CASSYSTGVGNSPLHF	TGTGCCAGCAGTTACTCCACAGGGGTAGGTAATTCACCCCTCCACTTT	once	16	TRBJ1-6	TRBD1	TRBV6-5
CASSLSGGSYNEQFF	TGTGCCAGCAGTTTGTCAGGGGGCTCCTACAATGAGCAGTTCTTC	NA	15	TRBJ2-1	TRBD1	TRBV6-5
CATGTGSGTEAFF	TGCGCCACAGGGACAGGGTCAGGCACTGAAGCTTTCTTT	NA	13	TRBJ1-1	TRBD1	TRBV5-1
CASSLRSGGHQGTQYF	TGTGCCAGCAGCCTGAGGAGCGGGGGGCACCAAGGGACCCAGTACTTC	NA	16	TRBJ2-5	TRBD2	TRBV3-1/TRBV3-2
CASSQSLAGDLTQHF	TGCGCCAGCAGTCAATCCCTAGCCGGGGATCTGACCCAGCATTTT	NA	15	TRBJ1-5	NA	TRBV23-1
CASSNGWSGGAPEQFF	TGTGCCAGCAGCAATGGGTGGAGCGGGGGGGCTCCTGAGCAGTTCTTC	once	16	TRBJ2-1	TRBD2	TRBV7-8
CASSPQGWGNTIYF	TGTGCCAGCAGTCCACAGGGGTGGGGAAACACCATATATTTT	NA	14	TRBJ1-3	TRBD1	TRBV6-5
CATSYGGNTGELFF	TGTGCCACCAGTTACGGAGGGAACACCGGGGAGCTGTTTTTT	NA	14	TRBJ2-2	NA	TRBV24-1
CASRMTGENQPQHF	TGTGCCAGCAGGATGACAGGGGAAAATCAGCCCCAGCATTTT	NA	14	TRBJ1-5	TRBD1	TRBV6-5
CAISAGAGNTIYF	TGTGCCATCAGTGCAGGGGCTGGAAACACCATATATTTT	NA	13	TRBJ1-3	NA	TRBV10-3
CASWRRGQSDTQYF	TGTGCCAGCTGGCGCAGGGGGCAGTCAGATACGCAGTATTTT	NA	14	TRBJ2-3	TRBD1	TRBV6-5
CASSQGPVNTEAFF	TGCGCCAGCAGCCAAGGTCCAGTGAACACTGAAGCTTTCTTT	NA	14	TRBJ1-1	NA	TRBV4-3
CSAKGWTEAFF	TGCAGTGCCAAGGGGTGGACTGAAGCTTTCTTT	NA	11	TRBJ1-1	NA	TRBV20-1
CASSQTRTGDNEQFF	TGTGCCAGCAGCCAAACAAGGACAGGGGACAATGAGCAGTTCTTC	NA	15	TRBJ2-1	TRBD1	TRBV3-1/TRBV3-2
CASSSSGTGYGYTF	TGTGCCAGCAGTTCCTCCGGGACAGGGTATGGCTACACCTTC	NA	14	TRBJ1-2	TRBD1	TRBV27
CASSLALVVNTEAFF	TGTGCCAGCAGCTTAGCGTTGGTAGTGAACACTGAAGCTTTCTTT	NA	15	TRBJ1-1	NA	TRBV7-9
CASRSGGGSNEQYF	TGTGCCAGCAGAAGCGGGGGGGGATCGAACGAGCAGTACTTC	NA	14	TRBJ2-7	TRBD2	TRBV6-5
CASSANLRGEQFF	TGCGCCAGCAGCGCGAATCTCCGCGGGGAGCAGTTCTTC	NA	13	TRBJ2-1	NA	TRBV5-1
CASSQDTFLGQEAFF	TGTGCCAGCAGCCAAGATACCTTCTTGGGACAGGAAGCTTTCTTT	few	15	TRBJ1-1	TRBD1	TRBV14
CASSQPGTYEQYF	TGCGCCAGCAGCCAGCCAGGAACCTACGAGCAGTACTTC	NA	13	TRBJ2-7	NA	TRBV5-1
CASGPGQGAGTEAFF	TGTGCTAGTGGTCCGGGACAGGGGGCGGGCACTGAAGCTTTCTTT	NA	15	TRBJ1-1	TRBD1	TRBV12-5
CASSEGLAVSNYNEQFF	TGTGCCAGCAGTGAGGGACTAGCGGTTTCCAACTACAATGAGCAGTTCTTC	NA	17	TRBJ2-1	TRBD2	TRBV6-4
CASSQQVLSRNSPLHF	TGTGCCAGCAGCCAACAGGTGCTCAGTCGCAATTCACCCCTCCACTTT	NA	16	TRBJ1-6	NA	TRBV3-1/TRBV3-2
CASSLRTGVDEQFF	TGTGCCAGCAGTCTCAGGACAGGAGTCGATGAGCAGTTCTTC	NA	14	TRBJ2-1	TRBD1	TRBV6-1
CASSTGGEQYF	TGTGCCAGCAGTACCGGGGGCGAGCAGTACTTC	NA	11	TRBJ2-7	NA	TRBV6-5
CASSLTGYYEQFF	TGTGCCAGCAGCTTGACAGGGTACTATGAGCAGTTCTTC	once	13	TRBJ2-1	TRBD1	TRBV27
CASRRRGYQETQYF	TGTGCCAGCAGACGCAGGGGGTACCAAGAGACCCAGTACTTC	NA	14	TRBJ2-5	TRBD1	TRBV6-5
CASSATGQGDSTEAFF	TGCGCCAGCAGCGCCACCGGACAGGGCGATAGCACTGAAGCTTTCTTT	NA	16	TRBJ1-1	TRBD1	TRBV5-1
CASSSTGMNSPLHF	TGTGCCAGCAGCTCGACAGGGATGAATTCACCCCTCCACTTT	once	14	TRBJ1-6	TRBD1	TRBV7-2
CASSVYGELGETQYF	TGTGCCAGCAGCGTATACGGGGAATTGGGGGAGACCCAGTACTTC	NA	15	TRBJ2-5	NA	TRBV9